The clone carrying this T cell receptor (beta chain) appeared a few times. The source of the sample is a study of T cells in Graves' hyperthyroidism and ophthalmopathy. Amplification of TCR beta CDR3 regions used RNA as the template. A set of HTBI primers served as the primers for a first-round RT-PCR of the TCR CDR3. TCRdb independently ran MiXCR on the multiplex PCR reads; one entry per CDR3 protein. The table includes 250,000 to 350,000 distinct CDR3 sequences, 16% detected once. V was pared by 0 bases and J by 2 bases, with 20 bases between. The CDR3 is made up of 18 amino acids. Germline V CDR1 and CDR2: MNHEY, SVGEGT.

The source of this sequence is a man aged 25 to 40 with Graves' hyperthyroidism. The chain combines TRBV6-2 or TRBV6-3 with TRBJ2-7, with D possibly being TRBD1 (6 bases). The sequencing input was blood. The DNA of the CDR3 is TGTGCCAGCAGTTACTCGTTAGAAGCGGACAGAGATCCCTACGAGCAGTACTTC. Translating it yields CASSYSLEADRDPYEQYF.